This T cell receptor (beta chain) stems from a study of blood T cell repertoires in COVID-19. For the study at large: From T cells, B-cell-depleted T cells, or PBMCs came the material, which was cDNA or gDNA.

Only in-frame clones appear in the TCRdb table, and some are missing; sequencing was by immunoSEQ multiplex PCR. The sample includes 90,000 to 140,000 clones, around 74% seen only once; the top ten take roughly a fifth. The V segment lost 2 bases and the J segment 3 bases; nucleotides outside the gene matches: 8. The CDR3 covers 16 residues. Germline V gives CDR1 SGHRS, CDR2 YFSETQ. V usage is TRBV5-1 and J usage is TRBJ2-5; TRBD2 matches 9 bases. The sample comprised peripheral blood. This TCR was recovered from a woman in her seventies with acute or convalescent COVID-19. CDR3 in DNA: TGCGCCAGCAGCTTAGGAAGGCGGGGGGGTAAAGAGACCCAGTACTTC. Protein sequence: CASSLGRRGGKETQYF.